This TCR beta chain was recovered during a study of T cells after yellow fever vaccination. TCRdb redid the calling of the 5' RACE reads with MiXCR, one entry per CDR3 protein. The sample has 450,000 to 550,000 distinct CDR3 sequences, 20% to 25% seen once. Germline V gene data show CDR1 as SGHTA and CDR2 as FQGNSA. The V end was cut by 8 bases, the J end by 4 bases, with 20 bases between. The CDR3 consists of 15 residues. This clonotype has only one observation. This sequence was found in a young man who received the YFV17D yellow fever vaccine. The V call is TRBV7-2, the J call TRBJ1-1, with a weak D call TRBD1 (5 bases). The sequences come from PBMCs, collected 21 days after the first yellow fever vaccination. The CDR3 loop is CASRPGVWSGTEAFF. The CDR3 DNA sequence: TGTGCCAGCCGCCCGGGGGTGTGGTCTGGCACTGAAGCTTTCTTT.